The clone carrying this TCR beta chain was picked up a small number of times. Time point given: pre-sensitization, week 0. The treatment here: therapeutic diphenylcyclopropenone sensitization with weekly scalp DPC. Extraction of total RNA was performed on unfractionated whole blood. This sample is part of a study of human T cells and chemical hapten exposure. TCRdb re-analysed the RACE reads in MiXCR, keeping a single row per CDR3 protein. The sample lists about 80,000 distinct CDR3 sequences; around 15% were seen once. This CDR3 is 15 amino acids long. V lost 4 bases and J lost 2, with 14 bases in between. Germline CDR1 and CDR2: LGHNA and YNFKEQ.

The sequence derives from a woman aged 50 to 60 with alopecia areata. Some clones in this sample may be carry-over from other donors' samples. This chain joins TRBV4-2 and TRBJ2-5, with D possibly being TRBD2 (6 bases). The source material was whole blood, sampled in connection with sensitization to the hapten diphenylcyclopropenone (DPC). As DNA, the CDR3 is TGTGCCAGCAGCCGAAAGGAGGGGTCGCAAGAGACCCAGTACTTC. It specifies CASSRKEGSQETQYF.